The rows below give T cell receptor beta chains drawn from one sample of a study of cytomegalovirus exposure and HLA in healthy donors. Using immunoSEQ multiplex PCR, the repertoire was profiled, and TCRdb retains in-frame clones only, with some absent. The sample has under 200,000 clones, around 80% seen once. Material for sequencing was PBMCs. The receptors were gathered from a male donor in good health and CMV-seronegative. Both conserved end residues are part of each CDR3. A D gene is named only where the DNA matches it firmly. Expanded clones are given a class, and other clones once, few, many or no size at all.

CDR3 DNA	CDR3 protein	clone size	J gene	V gene	D gene
TGTGCCAGCAGCTTAGTCGGGAACGGGGAGCTGTTTTTT	CASSLVGNGELFF	.	TRBJ2-2	TRBV7-2	.
TGTGCCAGCAGGGGGTGGGGGGGGTCGGGAGAGACCCAGTACTTC	CASRGWGGSGETQYF	few	TRBJ2-5	TRBV25-1	TRBD2
TGTGCCAGCAAACGGACAGGGGCGGAGACCCAGTACTTC	CASKRTGAETQYF	once	TRBJ2-5	TRBV9	TRBD1
TGTGCCAGTAGATACAGGGGGTTGGCTGAAGCTTTCTTT	CASRYRGLAEAFF	.	TRBJ1-1	TRBV19	TRBD1
TGTGCCAGCAGCCGCCGCGACACGGTTTGCGAGCAGTACTTC	CASSRRDTVCEQYF	.	TRBJ2-7	TRBV7-7	.
TGTGCCAGCAAGTGGGGCAGCAATCAGCCCCAGCATTTT	CASKWGSNQPQHF	once	TRBJ1-5	TRBV2	.
TGCGCCAGCAGCCAAGATATCGGGGGGAAGGCGGCCTACGAGCAGTACTTC	CASSQDIGGKAAYEQYF	few	TRBJ2-7	TRBV4-1	TRBD2
TGCGCCAGCAGCACCGGACAGGCTTTGTTATCGGGGGCCAACGTCCTGACTTTC	CASSTGQALLSGANVLTF	.	TRBJ2-6	TRBV5-1	TRBD1
TGCGCCAGCAGCCTGACAGAGGAAGGGGTTTATGGCTACACCTTC	CASSLTEEGVYGYTF	.	TRBJ1-2	TRBV4-3	.
TGCGCCAGCAGTGGGAACCCTTGGCGGGGGAACACCGGGGAGCTGTTTTTT	CASSGNPWRGNTGELFF	.	TRBJ2-2	TRBV10-1	.